Listed here is a single T cell receptor (beta chain). Antigen unknown. In patients chosen for sequencing, flow cytometry had shown CD8+CD57+ cell expansion. When blood sampling took place, the patients had received no therapy. Genomic DNA constituted the template upon which TCR beta VDJ and CDR3 profiling was performed. One entry per CDR3 protein results from TCRdb running MiXCR on the reads. The sample lists around 170,000 distinct CDR3 sequences; less than 60% were seen once. The data were obtained in a study of CD8+CD57+ T cells in acquired aplastic anemia. Study-wide results and caveats: About 27 CD8+ CDR3 sequences were shared between patients and controls.

The sequence was obtained from a human donor with aplastic anemia. Specimen: sorted CD4+, CD8+, or CD8+CD57+ T cells (not recorded which) from PBMCs.

In DNA form, the CDR3 reads TGTGCCAGCAGCGCCCCAGGGGGCACAGATACGCAGTATTTT. Translation: CASSAPGGTDTQYF. This chain uses TRBV9 with TRBJ2-3, with a possible D match to TRBD1 (6 bases). The germline V gene has CDR1 SGDLS and CDR2 YYNGEE. V lost 3 bases and J 1 base, leaving 9 bases between the germline ends. The CDR3 has 14 amino acids.